Each of the 10 T cell receptor beta chains below was sequenced from the same sample in a study of blood T cells in healthy people across ages (dated by TCRdb to the mid-2010s). Libraries were made using 5' RACE. The run used an Illumina HiSeq 2500. The second PCR ran for about 6 to 12 cycles and used a J-beta primer mix along with a sample-barcoded 5' primer. Through fastp at Q25 and MiXCR, TCRdb rebuilt clones from the public reads, retaining in-frame beta chains. Each record represents a unique CDR3 protein, reported with the most common genes and DNA among its rows. The sample table shows 800,000 to 950,000 distinct CDR3 sequences, and under 40% are seen once. The top ten clonotypes cover around 13% of the sample. The sample taken for sequencing was blood. These receptor sequences come from a man aged 18 to 30 in good health.

This clonotype was seen a few times. The J gene is TRBJ1-2, the V gene TRBV6-5; D may be TRBD1 (5 bases). The CDR3 is 13 amino acids. Looked up from germline, CDR1 is MNHEY and CDR2 is SVGAGI. V shed 0 bases and J shed 7 bases, with 9 bases lying between them. CDR3 sequence reads: CASSYSTGGGYTF. CDR3 nucleotides: TGTGCCAGCAGTTACTCGACGGGGGGTGGCTACACCTTC.

This clonotype showed up many times. The V gene is TRBV12-3 or TRBV12-4, the J gene TRBJ1-1, with D perhaps TRBD1 (5 bases). This CDR3 is 12 amino acids long. Trimming shortened V by 8 bases and J by 2 bases, and 9 bases separated the two germline ends. For the CDR3, the DNA is TGTGCCAGCTCTTGGGGCAACACTGAAGCTTTCTTT. This translates into CASSWGNTEAFF.

This clonotype was picked up a small number of times. The J gene is TRBJ2-1, the V gene TRBV7-8; D remains ambiguous. The CDR3 sequence is 12 residues long. Germline V gene data show CDR1 as SGHVS and CDR2 as FQNEAQ. V was cut by 6 bases and J by 6 bases, with 9 bases left in between. The CDR3 DNA sequence: TGTGCCAGCAGACCTCTACGCAATGAGCAGTTCTTC. It translates to CASRPLRNEQFF.

V gene TRBV28 combines with J gene TRBJ1-1; possible D gene TRBD1, 6 bases. Between the trimmed V and J ends, which lost 5 bases and 7 bases, there was a span of 14 bases. In germline, CDR1 is MDHEN, CDR2 SYDVKM. The CDR3 totals 13 residues. The CDR3 region has the DNA TGTGCCAGCAGTGTGGGGGGCGTTTATGAAGCTTTCTTT. It translates to CASSVGGVYEAFF.

The chain uses TRBV28 and TRBJ1-1; 7 bases are a match to TRBD1. In germline, CDR1 is MDHEN, CDR2 SYDVKM. There are 12 residues in the CDR3. Trimming cost V 10 bases and J 3 bases; bases outside gene matches: 5. The DNA for the CDR3 is TGTGCCACCAATACAGGGGACACTGAAGCTTTCTTT. Encoded protein: CATNTGDTEAFF.

This clonotype was counted between two and nine times. Germline and junction disagree at one end, which may indicate a read error. This chain uses TRBV4-1 with TRBJ1-1, with D possibly TRBD1 on 5 matching bases. CDR3 length: 17 residues. The germline gives CDR1 MGHRA, CDR2 YSYEKL. CDR3 sequence (DNA): TGCGCCAGCAGCCAAGACGCGGGACTCGTCGGGAACGCTGAAGCTTTCTTT. Amino acids: CASSQDAGLVGNAEAFF.

The chain recombines TRBV6-2 or TRBV6-3 with TRBJ1-5, with D maybe TRBD1 (5 bases). Trimming shortened V by 6 bases and J by 1 base, and 10 bases separated the two germline ends. The CDR3 is made up of 14 amino acids. The germline V gene has CDR1 MNHEY and CDR2 SVGEGT. As DNA, the CDR3 is TGTGCCAGCAGATTCACAGGAAGCAATCAGCCCCAGCATTTT. It specifies CASRFTGSNQPQHF.

The rearrangement links TRBV6-5 to TRBJ1-1; possibly TRBD1 for D (5 bases). V gave up 4 bases and J gave up 10 bases, with 31 bases separating them. CDR1 is MNHEY, CDR2 SVGAGI, per germline. The CDR3 runs 18 residues. CDR3 sequence (DNA): TGTGCCAGCAGTTCCACCGGTGAACTGGGGACCCAGCAGATAGGAGCTTTCTTT. This gives the protein CASSSTGELGTQQIGAFF.

This clonotype was recorded a few times. This sequence joins TRBV6-2 or TRBV6-3 and TRBJ2-5; D is uncertain. Trimming left V 6 bases short and J 11 bases short, with 19 bases between. CDR3 length equals 13 residues. Looked up from germline, CDR1 is MNHEY and CDR2 is SVGEGT. CDR3 nucleotides: TGTGCCAGCAGACTCGGAGCAGACAATGAGCAGTACTTC. The encoded protein is CASRLGADNEQYF.

The V and J genes are TRBV29-1 and TRBJ2-7, with 7 bases lining up with TRBD1. Trimming at V came to 2 bases and at J to 2 bases, leaving 9 bases not matched to a gene. CDR1 and CDR2 (germline): SQVTM, ANQGSEA. The CDR3 is made up of 15 amino acids. The CDR3 DNA follows: TGCAGCGTTGAACTCTCGACAGGGTCCACCTACGAGCAGTACTTC. Amino acid sequence: CSVELSTGSTYEQYF.